This passage covers 24 T cell receptor beta chains from one sample sequenced in a study of blood T cells in healthy people across ages (dated by TCRdb to about 2015). To prepare the library, 5' RACE was applied. TCRdb names Illumina HiSeq 2500 as the instrument used. The second PCR ran for about 7 to 11 cycles and used a J-beta primer mix along with a sample-barcoded 5' primer. The raw public reads went through TCRdb reprocessing: fastp at Q25, MiXCR clone calling, in-frame beta chains kept. Rows with one shared CDR3 protein collapse into an entry with the most common genes and DNA. The sample yields some 1.1 million distinct CDR3 sequences; more than 30% were counted once. About an eighth of the sample comes from the top ten. Specimen: blood. The receptors here all came from a young man in good health.

This clonotype has just a few counts. The V gene is TRBV9, the J gene TRBJ2-3; 11 bases match TRBD2. Per germline, CDR1 SGDLS and CDR2 YYNGEE. V lost 2 bases, J lost 6 bases, and 5 bases stayed unmatched. The CDR3 length is 15 residues. CDR3 sequence reads: CASSVSGGAADTQYF. The CDR3 DNA reads TGTGCCAGCAGCGTTAGCGGGGGGGCCGCGGATACGCAGTATTTT. Filled out from reference TRBV9 and TRBJ2-3, the complete variable domain reads DSGVTQTPKHLITATGQRVTLRCSPRSGDLSVYWYQQSLDQGLQFLIQYYNGEERAKGNILERFSAQQFPDLHSELNLSSLELGDSALYFCASSVSGGAADTQYFGPGTRLTVL.

The chain joins TRBV6-2 or TRBV6-3 to TRBJ2-2, with D maybe TRBD2 (7 bases). This CDR3 contains 17 residues. V lost 0 bases and J lost 0, with 11 bases in between. Germline V lookup: CDR1 MNHEY, CDR2 SVGEGT. The CDR3: CASSYSGGGPNTGELFF. CDR3 in DNA: TGTGCCAGCAGTTACTCTGGGGGGGGCCCGAACACCGGGGAGCTGTTTTTT.

This clonotype was counted at least ten times. The CDR3 coding sequence is TGCAGCGGGCGGGTGAAGGAGCAGTTCTTC. Protein sequence: CSGRVKEQFF. The V gene is TRBV29-1, the J gene TRBJ2-1; D perhaps matches TRBD2 (5 bases). This CDR3 has 10 amino acids. The V gene's germline CDR1 is SQVTM and CDR2 ANQGSEA. Deletions cut 7 bases from V and 10 bases from J, with 11 bases between.

The chain links TRBV5-1 to TRBJ1-4, with D hard to call. Germline lookup yields CDR1 SGHRS and CDR2 YFSETQ. The CDR3 covers 14 residues. V was shortened by 5 bases and J by 0 bases, with 8 bases between the two germline ends. CDR3 region: CASRWMATNEKLFF. The CDR3 DNA sequence: TGCGCCAGCAGATGGATGGCAACTAATGAAAAACTGTTTTTT. Variable domain in full (rest from reference TRBV5-1 and TRBJ1-4): KAGVTQTPRYLIKTRGQQVTLSCSPISGHRSVSWYQQTPGQGLQFLFEYFSETQRNKGNFPGRFSGRQFSNSRSEMNVSTLELGDSALYLCASRWMATNEKLFFGSGTQLSVL.

The J gene is TRBJ2-3, the V gene TRBV20-1, with 11 bases lining up with TRBD2. Germline CDR1 is DFQATT and CDR2 is SNEGSKA (reference sequence). The CDR3 runs 13 residues. The chain's CDR3 is CRATSGVSDTQYF. CDR3 DNA: TGCAGGGCGACTAGCGGGGTTTCAGATACGCAGTATTTT.

This chain connects TRBV5-6 to TRBJ2-5; 11 bases align to TRBD1. The J call is doubtful: the DNA matches TRBJ2-7 better. The CDR3 loop spans 13 amino acids. Germline CDR1 reads SGHDT; CDR2 reads YYEEEE. The CDR3 bases are TGTGCCAGCAGCTTCGGGACAGGGGGCGAGCAGTACTTC. Translated: CASSFGTGGEQYF.

This clonotype appeared once. The chain employs TRBV4-1 and TRBJ1-1; 8 positions agree with TRBD1. The CDR3 is made up of 14 amino acids. The J segment lost 5 bases and the V segment lost 4 bases, leaving 6 bases of the junction unmatched. Germline values: CDR1 MGHRA, CDR2 YSYEKL. The CDR3 reads CASSPFQGATEAFF. In nucleotides, the CDR3 is TGCGCCAGCAGCCCATTCCAGGGGGCTACTGAAGCTTTCTTT.

The chain joins TRBV20-1 to TRBJ2-3; 7 bases are a match to TRBD2. The CDR3 is 14 amino acids. With 0 bases clipped from V and 6 bases from J, the junction kept 6 bases outside the gene matches. Germline V CDR1 and CDR2: DFQATT, SNEGSKA (reference sequence). CDR3 DNA sequence: TGCAGTGCTAGAGATGGACTAGGGGCGGATACGCAGTATTTT. Its protein is CSARDGLGADTQYF.

In its sample, this clonotype was seen once. The chain combines TRBV29-1 with TRBJ2-2, with D tentatively TRBD2 (7 bases). Germline CDR1 is SQVTM and CDR2 is ANQGSEA. Trimming pared 2 bases from V and 4 bases from J, leaving 20 bases between. CDR3 size: 17 residues. CDR3 sequence (DNA): TGCAGCGTTGAATTGTTCCGGGGGGCCGCCCCCACCGGGGAGCTGTTTTTT. This codes for CSVELFRGAAPTGELFF.

This clonotype was observed at least ten times. This chain links TRBV7-2 with TRBJ2-3; possible D gene TRBD1, 5 bases. The CDR3 totals 12 residues. Trimming pared 1 base from V and 10 bases from J, leaving 9 bases between. Germline loops: CDR1 SGHTA, CDR2 FQGNSA. The CDR3 DNA reads as TGTGCCAGCAGCTTAGTCAGGGATCCGCAGTATTTT. This sequence encodes CASSLVRDPQYF.

This clonotype has more than one count but fewer than ten. The rearrangement links TRBV20-1 to TRBJ2-1; TRBD2 is a possible D gene (6 bases). The CDR3 extends over 12 amino acids. V was trimmed by 0 bases and J by 10 bases, leaving 10 bases between them. Germline lookup yields CDR1 DFQATT and CDR2 SNEGSKA (reference sequence). The CDR3 region is CSARDAAGEQFF. In DNA form, the CDR3 reads TGCAGTGCTAGAGATGCGGCGGGGGAGCAGTTCTTC.

The chain couples TRBV27 to TRBJ2-7; D not certain. V gave up 5 bases and J gave up 0 bases, with 14 bases separating them. Germline assignment: CDR1 MNHEY and CDR2 SMNVEV (reference sequence). The CDR3 covers 15 residues. Here the CDR3 reads CASSQQPTGSYEQYF. The CDR3 DNA reads TGTGCCAGCAGTCAACAACCGACGGGCTCCTACGAGCAGTACTTC.

This clonotype was observed a handful of times. The J gene is TRBJ1-1, the V gene TRBV9; D call uncertain. The CDR3 contains 12 residues. Germline V lookup: CDR1 SGDLS, CDR2 YYNGEE. The V and J ends lost 7 bases and 1 base respectively, with 8 bases between them. The CDR3 sequence: CASGGTNTEAFF. The CDR3 DNA follows: TGTGCCAGCGGCGGAACGAACACTGAAGCTTTCTTT.

This clonotype showed up just a few times. V usage is TRBV12-3 or TRBV12-4 and J usage is TRBJ1-1, with 9 bases that match TRBD1. This CDR3 comprises 15 residues. Trimming cost V 3 bases and J 4 bases; bases outside gene matches: 6. Here the CDR3 reads CASSFRGQGRTEAFF. The CDR3 DNA reads TGTGCCAGCAGTTTCCGCGGACAGGGGCGCACTGAAGCTTTCTTT.

This clonotype was seen a few times. This chain joins TRBV4-2 and TRBJ2-3; D not certain. Germline CDR1 is LGHNA and CDR2 is YNFKEQ. This CDR3 has 14 residues. V lost 3 bases, J lost 6 bases, and 13 bases lay in between. CDR3 loop: CASSQDADSDTQYF. CDR3 nucleotide sequence: TGTGCCAGCAGCCAGGACGCAGACTCGGATACGCAGTATTTT.

This clonotype occurred once. This chain connects TRBV6-6 to TRBJ2-3; 9 bases are a match to TRBD2. J lost 3 bases, V lost 5 bases, and 12 bases had no gene match. This CDR3 has 17 amino acids. Germline-derived CDR1 and CDR2 are MNHNY and SVGAGI (reference sequence). CDR3 sequence: CASSPGGVAGETDTQYF. The CDR3 DNA sequence: TGTGCCAGCAGTCCCGGCGGGGTAGCGGGGGAAACAGATACGCAGTATTTT.

Concerning this clonotype: At one boundary the junction diverges from the germline segment, which might be a read error. The CDR3 sequence is CVSSPLEFNEKLFF. CDR3 coding DNA: TGTGTCAGCAGTCCCCTGGAGTTTAATGAAAAACTGTTTTTT. V gene TRBV6-2 or TRBV6-3 combines with J gene TRBJ1-4; D unresolved. This CDR3 has 14 amino acids. In germline, CDR1 is MNHEY, CDR2 SVGEGT.

This sequence joins TRBV7-7 and TRBJ2-3; unclear D gene. V was clipped by 3 bases and J by 9 bases, with 4 bases between them. This CDR3 spans 10 amino acids. The germline CDR1 and CDR2 sequences are SSHAT and FNYEAQ (reference sequence). The CDR3 spells CASSFFTQYF. The CDR3 nucleotides read TGTGCCAGCAGCTTCTTCACGCAGTATTTT.

This clonotype was counted between two and nine times. The chain uses TRBV4-1 and TRBJ2-3; 7 nucleotides match TRBD1. J gave up 5 bases and V 4 bases, and 6 bases lay outside the gene matches. The CDR3 totals 14 residues. The germline gives CDR1 MGHRA, CDR2 YSYEKL. CDR3: CASSRYRQGDTQYF. The CDR3 nucleotides are TGCGCCAGCAGCCGTTATAGACAGGGAGATACGCAGTATTTT.

The chain combines TRBV12-3 or TRBV12-4 with TRBJ2-5, with 7 bases aligning to TRBD1. The DNA end is more similar to TRBJ2-1, so the J call may be wrong. The CDR3 consists of 14 residues. As DNA, the CDR3 is TGTGCCAGCAGTTCCGGGACAGCACAAGAGACCCAGTTCTTC. Translating it yields CASSSGTAQETQFF.

This clonotype was observed once. The J gene is TRBJ2-1, the V gene TRBV11-2; the D gene is possibly TRBD1 (6 bases). This CDR3 comprises 16 residues. Trimming removed 1 base at V and 7 bases at J, with 17 bases between. Germline CDR1 SGHAT, CDR2 FQNNGV. The CDR3 protein is CASSLGSWGPGNEQFF. The CDR3 DNA reads as TGTGCCAGCAGCTTAGGGTCGTGGGGGCCTGGGAATGAGCAGTTCTTC.

This clonotype came up a few times. The chain recombines TRBV6-5 with TRBJ1-6, with 8 bases fitting TRBD1. This CDR3 contains 13 residues. Germline assignment: CDR1 MNHEY and CDR2 SVGAGI. V gave up 10 bases and J gave up 5 bases; unmatched junction bases: 4. The CDR3: CATRTGNNSPLHF. The CDR3 nucleotides read TGTGCCACCCGGACAGGGAATAATTCACCCCTCCACTTT.

The chain carries TRBV3-1 and TRBJ2-3, with D perhaps TRBD2 (6 bases). This CDR3 region has 14 residues. Germline V gene lookup returns CDR1 LGHDT and CDR2 YNNKEL (reference sequence). V lost 7 bases, J lost 4 bases, and 15 bases lay in between. The CDR3 DNA reads TGTGCCAGCAACCATTCACTAGCAGCAGATACGCAGTATTTT. This gives the protein CASNHSLAADTQYF.

This clonotype occurred a few times. J is TRBJ2-1 and V is TRBV20-1; the match to TRBD2 covers 7 bases. The J call is doubtful: the DNA matches TRBJ2-7 better. CDR1 and CDR2 from the germline V gene are DFQATT and SNEGSKA (reference sequence). CDR3 length: 16 residues. CDR3 sequence (DNA): TGCAGTGCTAGGGCCCAAGTTGGGGGGGTATACAATGAGCAGTACTTC. Residues: CSARAQVGGVYNEQYF.